One and the same sample provided the 32 T cell receptor beta chains below, sequenced in a study of prognosis after radiotherapy for stage I lung cancer. TCR beta CDR3 was amplified from genomic DNA by two-round multiplex PCR. Round one of PCR was performed, and it used primers specific to each TRBV and TRBJ gene. From the multiplex PCR reads, TCRdb called clonotypes with MiXCR, one entry per CDR3 protein. The sample shows 12,000 to 15,000 distinct CDR3 sequences, roughly a third of them seen only once. The sample in question was PBMCs, obtained before or after stereotactic body radiation therapy (not recorded which). The source of these receptors is a donor at least 50 years old with non-small cell lung cancer.

This clonotype was counted at least ten times. The chain is built from TRBV15 and TRBJ1-3; possible D gene TRBD1, 5 bases. CDR1 and CDR2 (germline): LNHNV, YYDKDF (reference sequence). This CDR3 is built from 15 residues. The ends were cut back, 0 bases at V and 2 bases at J, with 8 bases in the middle. CDR3 sequence: CATSRDKQAGNTIYF. Written as DNA, the CDR3 is TGTGCCACCAGCAGAGATAAACAGGCTGGAAACACCATATATTTT.

This clonotype is classed as medium-sized. V gene TRBV28 combines with J gene TRBJ2-7, with D possibly called TRBD1 or TRBD2 (5 bases each). The CDR3 has 13 amino acids. Germline V CDR1 and CDR2: MDHEN, SYDVKM. V gave up 4 bases and J gave up 5 bases, with 12 bases separating them. The CDR3 region has the DNA TGTGCCAGCAGTTCTCTCGGGGCCCACGAGCAGTACTTC. It yields the protein CASSSLGAHEQYF.

This clonotype was counted many times. J is TRBJ1-5 and V is TRBV20-1; D possibly corresponds to TRBD1 (5 bases). Trimming stripped 0 bases from V and 4 bases from J, with 10 bases between. The CDR3 is 14 residues long. Germline CDR1 and CDR2: DFQATT and SNEGSKA (reference sequence). The CDR3 here is CSARDDRSNQPQHF. The CDR3 DNA is TGCAGTGCTAGAGATGACAGAAGTAATCAGCCCCAGCATTTT.

The table lists this clonotype with many counts. The chain's CDR3 is CATSRAGWDSYEQYF. In DNA form, the CDR3 reads TGTGCCACCAGCAGAGCTGGTTGGGACAGCTACGAGCAGTACTTC. The J gene is TRBJ2-7, the V gene TRBV15, with 7 nucleotides matching TRBD1. Germline V lookup: CDR1 LNHNV, CDR2 YYDKDF (reference sequence). J gave up 3 bases and V 1 base, and 6 bases lay outside the gene matches. CDR3 length: 15 residues.

Comment on this clonotype: A read error is the likely source, as a far larger clone sits one nucleotide away. The rearrangement links TRBV6-2 or TRBV6-3 to TRBJ2-7; 7 bases map to TRBD1. This CDR3 spans 15 amino acids. Germline-derived CDR1 and CDR2 are MNHEY and SVGEGT. V shed 6 bases and J 2 bases; nucleotides not matched to a gene: 10. The CDR3 loop reads CASRSTGATPYEQYF. For the CDR3, the DNA is TGTGCCAGCAGGAGCACAGGGGCCACCCCCTACGAGCAGTACTTC.

This clonotype was counted at least ten times. V is TRBV2 and J is TRBJ2-3; a possible D gene is TRBD2 (5 bases). Germline V CDR1 and CDR2: SNHLY, FYNNEI. Trimming took off 4 bases at V and 0 bases at J, with 8 bases between the two ends. The CDR3 sequence is 14 residues long. The CDR3 nucleotides read TGTGCCAGCAGTGCAACTAGTAGCACAGATACGCAGTATTTT. Encoded protein: CASSATSSTDTQYF.

On this clonotype: A read error likely explains this, since a far larger clone differs by one base. The chain joins TRBV7-2 to TRBJ2-3; TRBD2 aligns across 7 bases. V was clipped by 2 bases and J by 5 bases; unmatched bases: 7. Germline CDR1 reads SGHTA; CDR2 reads FQGNSA. The CDR3 sequence is 15 residues long. The CDR3 region is CASSLYSTGGDTQYF. Here the CDR3 DNA reads TGTGCCAGCAGCTTATATTCTACGGGGGGAGATACGCAGTATTTT.

This clonotype was detected ten times or more. The chain uses TRBV7-9 and TRBJ2-3; the match to TRBD2 covers 8 bases. The CDR3 extends over 16 amino acids. Trimming cost V 2 bases and J 6 bases; bases outside gene matches: 10. Germline V gene lookup returns CDR1 SEHNR and CDR2 FQNEAQ (reference sequence). The CDR3 DNA sequence: TGTGCCAGCAGCTTAACACAGCGGGGCGGGGGGGATACGCAGTATTTT. Its translation: CASSLTQRGGGDTQYF.

The gene calls are TRBV12-3 or TRBV12-4 and TRBJ2-1; D could derive from TRBD1 or TRBD2 (5 bases each). The CDR3 is 15 residues long. V lost 5 bases and J lost 7, with 18 bases in between. DNA of the CDR3: TGTGCCAGCAGTGTTCCGGGACGGGCCAAGAATGAGCAGTTCTTC. It is translated as CASSVPGRAKNEQFF.

This clonotype is categorized as medium-sized. The chain carries TRBV6-1 and TRBJ2-2, with 8 nucleotides matching TRBD2. Germline lookup yields CDR1 MNHNS and CDR2 SASEGT. The CDR3 extends over 17 amino acids. V shed 3 bases, J shed 7 bases, and the junction held 13 bases outside the gene matches. The CDR3 DNA reads as TGTGCCAGCAGTGATCGCTCCGGGACTAGGCCCATCGGGGAGCTGTTTTTT. It yields the protein CASSDRSGTRPIGELFF.

At least ten counts were recorded for this clonotype. This chain uses TRBV2 with TRBJ1-4, with a tentative D call TRBD1 (6 bases). The CDR3 is 16 residues long. Germline CDR1 is SNHLY and CDR2 is FYNNEI. Trimming stripped 6 bases from V and 2 bases from J, with 16 bases between. CDR3 bases: TGTGCCAGCAGGGAACAGGGCTTAGCGACTAATGAAAAACTGTTTTTT. It codes for CASREQGLATNEKLFF.

This clonotype was recorded many times. CDR3 nucleotide sequence: TGTGCCAGCAGTCGAGGCACCGGACTAGCGGGGTACGAGCAGTACTTC. This gives the protein CASSRGTGLAGYEQYF. The chain has TRBV6-1 and TRBJ2-7, with TRBD2 identical over 12 bases. CDR3 length: 16 amino acids. The junction had 9 bases not matched to a gene; V was cut back by 5 bases and J by 4 bases. Germline V CDR1 and CDR2: MNHNS, SASEGT.

This clonotype was detected once. This chain links TRBV19 with TRBJ2-5; D ambiguous. The CDR3 extends over 12 amino acids. The germline gives CDR1 LNHDA, CDR2 SQIVND (reference sequence). V lost 7 bases to trimming and J lost 7 bases, with 13 bases between them. The CDR3 is CASMGLAGTQYF. CDR3 DNA sequence: TGTGCCAGTATGGGTCTTGCAGGGACCCAGTACTTC.

Of note for this clonotype: A junction boundary mismatches the germline segment, possibly from a read error. V is TRBV6-1 and J is TRBJ2-7, with TRBD2 as a possible D gene (5 bases). The CDR3 totals 14 residues. Germline V gene lookup returns CDR1 MNHNS and CDR2 SASEGT. The CDR3 loop is CASNSGSQIYEQYF. CDR3 coding DNA: TGTGCTAGCAATAGTGGGAGCCAAATTTACGAGCAGTACTTC.

In the case of this clonotype: A single base is all that separates this from a far larger clone, so a read error is likely. The chain has TRBV6-2 or TRBV6-3 and TRBJ1-4; D is uncertain. The CDR3 spans 13 residues. Looked up from germline, CDR1 is MNHEY and CDR2 is SVGEGT. CDR3 DNA sequence: TGTGCCAACAGTGATCAAGAACATGAAAAACTGTTTTTT. It translates to CANSDQEHEKLFF.

This chain connects TRBV6-2 or TRBV6-3 to TRBJ2-1; 9 positions match TRBD1. With 10 bases clipped from V and 4 bases from J, the junction kept 11 bases outside the gene matches. The CDR3 has 15 residues. CDR1 is MNHEY and CDR2 is SVGEGT in the germline V gene. Written as DNA, the CDR3 is TGTGCCATTAGTGGACAGGGGCTAGATTACAATGAGCAGTTCTTC. It specifies CAISGQGLDYNEQFF.

This clonotype was seen at least ten times. This sequence joins TRBV20-1 and TRBJ2-5, with 7 bases fitting TRBD1. The V and J ends lost 4 bases and 7 bases, in that order; junction bases with no gene match: 9. Germline loops: CDR1 DFQATT, CDR2 SNEGSKA (reference sequence). CDR3 length equals 13 residues. CDR3 sequence: CSATDRDGATQYF. In DNA, the CDR3 is TGCAGTGCTACTGACAGGGACGGGGCGACCCAGTACTTC.

A note on this clonotype: This likely reflects a read error, since a far larger clone is one base away. The chain links TRBV6-8 to TRBJ1-6, with D unresolved. Germline V gene sequence: CDR1 MNHGY, CDR2 SAAAGT. The V end lost 6 bases, the J end lost 7 bases, and 16 bases lay between the germline ends. This CDR3 contains 15 residues. The CDR3 is CASSDRTSPNSPLHF. The CDR3 DNA sequence: TGTGCCAGCAGCGACCGGACGAGTCCAAATTCACCCCTCCACTTT.

The table lists this clonotype with a count of one. The chain links TRBV20-1 to TRBJ2-1, with D perhaps being TRBD1 or TRBD2 (7 bases each). This CDR3 comprises 16 residues. Germline CDR1 and CDR2: DFQATT and SNEGSKA (reference sequence). V was cut by 0 bases and J by 4 bases, with 16 bases left in between. This CDR3 reads CSARDQGGGPYNEQFF. The CDR3 region has the DNA TGCAGTGCTAGAGATCAGGGGGGGGGCCCTTACAATGAGCAGTTCTTC.

A word on this clonotype: The junction does not match germline at one end; this may be a read error. The rearrangement uses TRBV6-2 or TRBV6-3 and TRBJ2-7; D is perhaps TRBD1 (6 bases). The CDR3 runs to 15 residues. The germline CDR1 and CDR2 sequences are MNHEY and SVGEGT. The CDR3 region is CASSGIWWDKYDQYF. DNA for the CDR3: TGTGCCAGCAGTGGAATCTGGTGGGACAAGTACGATCAGTACTTC.

The table lists this clonotype with many counts. V and J are TRBV6-5 and TRBJ2-1; 7 bases agree with TRBD2. J lost 9 bases, V lost 2 bases, and 16 bases had no gene match. This CDR3 region has 17 residues. CDR1 MNHEY and CDR2 SVGAGI come from the germline V gene. CDR3 nucleotide sequence: TGTGCCAGCAGTTACCAGGGAGCAGGAGGGAGGGACCCTGAGCAGTTCTTC. Protein: CASSYQGAGGRDPEQFF.

This clonotype was counted many times. This chain connects TRBV7-2 to TRBJ2-1; D is unclear. The V and J ends lost 1 base and 4 bases respectively, with 5 bases between them. This CDR3 region has 13 residues. Germline CDR1 is SGHTA and CDR2 is FQGNSA. CDR3 DNA sequence: TGTGCCAGCAGCTTAGTTCAATACAATGAGCAGTTCTTC. This encodes CASSLVQYNEQFF. The variable domain in full, completed from reference TRBV7-2 and TRBJ2-1, reads GAGVSQSPSNKVTEKGKDVELRCDPISGHTALYWYRQSLGQGLEFLIYFQGNSAPDKSGLPSDRFSAERTGGSVSTLTIQRTQQEDSAVYLCASSLVQYNEQFFGPGTRLTVL.

This clonotype is a singleton in its sample. One end of the junction fails to match germline, which may point to a read error. The rearrangement links TRBV28 to TRBJ1-5; D is uncertain. The germline V gene has CDR1 MDHEN and CDR2 SYDVKM. This CDR3 contains 16 residues. CDR3 protein: CASRQDPLRPNQPQHF. As DNA, the CDR3 is TGTGCTAGCAGGCAGGACCCCCTTCGGCCCAATCAGCCCCAGCATTTT.

As to this clonotype: A far larger clone lies a single base away; this is likely a read error. The chain has TRBV6-4 and TRBJ2-7, with TRBD1 matching 11 bases. Germline V gene sequence: CDR1 MRHNA, CDR2 SNTAGT. The CDR3 length is 16 residues. In nucleotides, the CDR3 is TGTGTCAGCAGTGAGCAATTTCTGGACAGGGGGCGCGAGCAGTACTTC. Translating gives CVSSEQFLDRGREQYF.

A note on this clonotype: One end of the junction does not line up with germline, which may come from a read error. J is TRBJ2-2 and V is TRBV12-3 or TRBV12-4; 10 positions agree with TRBD2. The CDR3 is 19 residues long. CDR3 nucleotides: TGTGCCACCAGTTTTCGGACTAGCGGCCCCCCATCGAACACCTGGGAGCTGTTTTTT. It encodes CATSFRTSGPPSNTWELFF.

This clonotype was seen at least ten times. This chain uses TRBV20-1 with TRBJ2-1; unclear D gene. V was pared by 2 bases and J by 1 base, with 9 bases between. CDR3 size: 14 residues. Germline CDR1 is DFQATT and CDR2 is SNEGSKA (reference sequence). CDR3 nucleotide sequence: TGCAGTGCTAGAAGCCTAGTATCCTACAATGAGCAGTTCTTC. The encoded protein is CSARSLVSYNEQFF.

About this clonotype: This is likely an artifact of a read error, given a far larger clone one base away. The CDR3 does not close with the conserved phenylalanine or tryptophan, likely indicating a read error. No DNA is shown, since the ends of the CDR3 on it are uncertain; the CDR3 is the one TCRdb lists. The J gene is TRBJ1-6, the V gene TRBV20-1; the D call TRBD1 from the table was never checked on the DNA. A total of 14 residues make up the CDR3, ends included. CDR1 DFQATT and CDR2 SNEGSKA come from the germline V gene (reference sequence). CDR3 in amino acids: CSAVEGQGTYEQYL.

This clonotype was seen at least ten times. The chain has TRBV6-1 and TRBJ1-5; no reliable D call. Trimming removed 0 bases at V and 5 bases at J, with 8 bases between. From germline, CDR1 is MNHNS and CDR2 SASEGT. The CDR3 loop spans 14 amino acids. CDR3 DNA: TGTGCCAGCAGTGAAGCTAGTGTTTATCAGCCCCAGCATTTT. Translation: CASSEASVYQPQHF.

Ten or more counts support this clonotype. This chain uses TRBV4-2 with TRBJ1-5; 7 bases fit TRBD1. The trim removed 0 bases at V and 6 bases at J, leaving 8 bases unmatched. CDR1 and CDR2 from the germline V gene are LGHNA and YNFKEQ. The CDR3 runs to 16 residues. The CDR3 region has the DNA TGTGCCAGCAGCCAAGATTCAGGACAGGCGGGTCAGCCCCAGCATTTT. This encodes CASSQDSGQAGQPQHF.

The V call is TRBV7-3, the J call TRBJ1-6, with D possibly being TRBD1 (5 bases). There are 14 residues in the CDR3. Trimming stripped 4 bases from V and 19 bases from J, with 23 bases between. The V gene's germline CDR1 is SGHTA and CDR2 FQGTGA. The CDR3 here is CASSSRVGNSHLHF. The CDR3 coding sequence is TGTGCCAGCAGCTCCAGGGTAGGAAATTCACACCTACACTTT.

This clonotype came up many times. This chain uses TRBV9 with TRBJ2-1; tentative D call: TRBD2 (5 bases). Between the trimmed V and J ends, which lost 0 bases and 6 bases, there was a span of 7 bases. The CDR3 is made up of 13 amino acids. The germline V gene has CDR1 SGDLS and CDR2 YYNGEE. The CDR3 reads CASSVAGVNEQFF. The DNA for the CDR3 is TGTGCCAGCAGCGTAGCCGGGGTCAATGAGCAGTTCTTC.

This clonotype was seen repeatedly, ten times or more. This chain connects TRBV3-1 to TRBJ1-2; the D is unclear. Trimming shortened V by 1 base and J by 4 bases, and 4 bases separated the two germline ends. CDR1 and CDR2 from the germline V gene are LGHDT and YNNKEL (reference sequence). The CDR3 extends over 12 amino acids. CDR3 loop: CASSQGRYGYTF. The CDR3 coding sequence is TGTGCCAGCAGCCAAGGACGCTATGGCTACACCTTC.